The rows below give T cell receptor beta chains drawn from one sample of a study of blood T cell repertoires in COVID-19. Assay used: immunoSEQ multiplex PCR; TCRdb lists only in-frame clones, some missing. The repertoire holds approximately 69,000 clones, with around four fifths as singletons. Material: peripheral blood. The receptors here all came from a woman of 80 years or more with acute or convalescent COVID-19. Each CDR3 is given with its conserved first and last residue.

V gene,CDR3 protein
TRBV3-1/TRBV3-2,CASSHGGNSPLHF
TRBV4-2,CASSRILGTREADTQYF
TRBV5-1,CASTLNSGTNEKLFF
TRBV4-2,CASSQEGGRGVTDTQYF
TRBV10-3,CAISGVAGADEQFF
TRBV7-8,CASSQSRGAYNEQFF
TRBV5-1,CASSLRTSGGRTDTQYF
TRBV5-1,CASSLGPGLAEETQYF
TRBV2,CASSPQRGPTGNSPLHF
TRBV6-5,CASTETGVNTDTQYF
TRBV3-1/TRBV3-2,CASSQESGFSTDTQYF
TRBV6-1,CASSLGARGTEAFF
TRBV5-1,CASSLYGRGPYSGNTIYF
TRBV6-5,CASKADNLSNQPQHF
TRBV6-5,CASSRDRVKTEAFF
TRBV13,CASSSGHNTEQYF
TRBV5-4,CASSYGTANLYEQYF
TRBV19,CASSEQGWGTEAFF
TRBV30,CAWITTGGGSPLHF
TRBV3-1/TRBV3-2,CASSQSGHLTGELFF
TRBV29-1,CSVRTGGHGYTF
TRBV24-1,CATSDSGREQYF
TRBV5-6,CASSGTGTDGTGELFF
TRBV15,CATSREKTSGNNNEQFF
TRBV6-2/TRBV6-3,CASSPAASVHEQYF
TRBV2,CASTNSGANEKLFF
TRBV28,CASHLGGTGELFF
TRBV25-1,CASSMGQVNTEAFF
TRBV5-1,CASTGGQRGPTDTQYF
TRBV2,CASLGQNNQPQHF
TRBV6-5,CASSIRDSNEKLFF
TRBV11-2,CASSRTGLDYEQYF
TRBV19,CASSPDTSSYNSPLHF
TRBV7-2,CASSLGGQGTGEAFF
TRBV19,CASNMIGVRTEAFF
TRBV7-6,CASSNQGRAISGNTIYF
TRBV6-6,CATFNSMNTEAFF
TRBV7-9,CASSSRGQSTDTQYF
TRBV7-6,CASSLATGPNEKLFF
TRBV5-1,CASSTGTGGNEQFF
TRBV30,CAWSLGWGHPNTEAFF
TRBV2,CASTRQGALYNEQFF
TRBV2,CASSDIGGRTEAFF
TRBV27,CASRRITTGGASYGYTF
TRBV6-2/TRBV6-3,CASSYRGQVYNEQFF
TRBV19,CASSILAGRRSGYTF
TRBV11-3,CASSLVVFRQGRGDTQYF
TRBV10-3,CAISDHTGAVNEQFF
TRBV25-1,CASSRRASYEQYF
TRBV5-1,CASSPDRAGTGELFF
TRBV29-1,CSVEREKLFF
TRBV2,CASTGLASDTQYF
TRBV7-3,CASSLRTETVYQETQYF
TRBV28,CASSYGVWELFF
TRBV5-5,CASSLGSGGTDTQYF
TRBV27,CASSTQGFSTFF
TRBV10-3,CAISESSLTGNYGYTF